This is a list of T cell receptor beta chains from one sample in a study of CD8 T cells in ankylosing spondylitis. TCRdb re-called the 5' RACE reads through MiXCR, storing one row per CDR3 protein. The data show 250,000 to 350,000 distinct CDR3 sequences, roughly 20% seen once. Material: blood, either unsorted or a sorted T cell fraction (not recorded which). These receptors originate from a female donor with ankylosing spondylitis or in good health (not recorded which). Each CDR3 is given with its conserved first and last residue. The order of the fields is clone size, D gene, J gene, V gene, CDR3 DNA, CDR3 protein. A D gene is named only where the DNA matches it firmly. Only some rows state a clone size, as once, few, many or a class for expanded clones.

clone_size: NA; d_call: TRBD1; j_call: TRBJ1-2; v_call: TRBV12-3/TRBV12-4; cdr3_nt: TGTGCCAGCATTGACAGGGTGAAAGACTATGGCTACACCTTC; cdr3_aa: CASIDRVKDYGYTF
clone_size: few; d_call: NA; j_call: TRBJ2-5; v_call: TRBV6-1; cdr3_nt: TGTGCCAGCAGTGGACTAATGGAGACCCAGTACTTC; cdr3_aa: CASSGLMETQYF
clone_size: NA; d_call: TRBD1; j_call: TRBJ2-2; v_call: TRBV23-1; cdr3_nt: TGCGCCAGCAGTCACAAGGGACAGCTGAACACCGGGGAGCTGTTTTTT; cdr3_aa: CASSHKGQLNTGELFF
clone_size: NA; d_call: TRBD2; j_call: TRBJ2-1; v_call: TRBV6-4; cdr3_nt: TGTGCCAGCAGACCCGAAGCGGGATTACAGACTGGTGAGCAGTTCTTC; cdr3_aa: CASRPEAGLQTGEQFF
clone_size: NA; d_call: TRBD1; j_call: TRBJ2-7; v_call: TRBV6-2/TRBV6-3; cdr3_nt: TGTGCCAGCAGTTACTCCCCAACAGGGGTCGAGCAGTACTTC; cdr3_aa: CASSYSPTGVEQYF
clone_size: NA; d_call: TRBD2; j_call: TRBJ2-7; v_call: TRBV18; cdr3_nt: TGTGCCAGCTCACCGGGACTAGCGGTTTTCAGCTCCTACGAGCAGTACTTC; cdr3_aa: CASSPGLAVFSSYEQYF
clone_size: few; d_call: NA; j_call: TRBJ2-3; v_call: TRBV5-1; cdr3_nt: TGCGCCAGCAGCCCGGGAGACAGGATTACGCCGGATGATACGCAGTATTTT; cdr3_aa: CASSPGDRITPDDTQYF
clone_size: NA; d_call: TRBD2; j_call: TRBJ2-2; v_call: TRBV2; cdr3_nt: TGTGCCAGCAGTGAACATAGCGGGAAGAACACCGGGGAGCTGTTTTTT; cdr3_aa: CASSEHSGKNTGELFF
clone_size: few; d_call: NA; j_call: TRBJ1-1; v_call: TRBV20-1; cdr3_nt: TGCAGTGCCAGTGAGGGGAGGAGAGCTTTCTTT; cdr3_aa: CSASEGRRAFF
clone_size: NA; d_call: NA; j_call: TRBJ2-3; v_call: TRBV20-1; cdr3_nt: TGCAGTGCCCCTACTAGTGGCACAGATACGCAGTATTTT; cdr3_aa: CSAPTSGTDTQYF
clone_size: few; d_call: TRBD2; j_call: TRBJ2-3; v_call: TRBV20-1; cdr3_nt: TGCAGTGCTCCCCTAGCGGGCATCACAGATACGCAGTATTTT; cdr3_aa: CSAPLAGITDTQYF
clone_size: few; d_call: NA; j_call: TRBJ2-7; v_call: TRBV20-1; cdr3_nt: TGCAGTGCTCCCGGCGGGACAGCTGTTTACGAGCAGTACTTC; cdr3_aa: CSAPGGTAVYEQYF
clone_size: NA; d_call: NA; j_call: TRBJ2-3; v_call: TRBV12-3/TRBV12-4; cdr3_nt: TGTGCCAGCAGTTTAGGGGCAGCGGACCCTCGGGATACGCAGTATTTT; cdr3_aa: CASSLGAADPRDTQYF
clone_size: NA; d_call: TRBD2; j_call: TRBJ2-7; v_call: TRBV20-1; cdr3_nt: TGCAGTGCAATGACTAGCGGGAGGGCAGGCGAGCAGTACTTC; cdr3_aa: CSAMTSGRAGEQYF
clone_size: few; d_call: NA; j_call: TRBJ2-1; v_call: TRBV10-3; cdr3_nt: TGTGCCATCAGTGAGTTGGGCGGCTCCTACAATGAGCAGTTCTTC; cdr3_aa: CAISELGGSYNEQFF
clone_size: NA; d_call: NA; j_call: TRBJ2-1; v_call: TRBV7-8; cdr3_nt: TGTGCCAGCAGCTTCGGGGAATACAATGAGCAGTTCTTC; cdr3_aa: CASSFGEYNEQFF
clone_size: few; d_call: NA; j_call: TRBJ1-1; v_call: TRBV10-3; cdr3_nt: TGTGCCATCAGTGAGTCGGGCCTGACTGAAGCTTTCTTT; cdr3_aa: CAISESGLTEAFF
clone_size: NA; d_call: NA; j_call: TRBJ1-4; v_call: TRBV12-3/TRBV12-4; cdr3_nt: TGTGCCAGCAGTTTCGGCACGTTCAATGAAAAACTGTTTTTT; cdr3_aa: CASSFGTFNEKLFF
clone_size: NA; d_call: TRBD2; j_call: TRBJ2-1; v_call: TRBV7-6; cdr3_nt: TGTGCCAGCAGCTCGCAGCTAGCGGTGGAGCAGTTCTTC; cdr3_aa: CASSSQLAVEQFF
clone_size: NA; d_call: TRBD2; j_call: TRBJ2-3; v_call: TRBV5-1; cdr3_nt: TGCGCCAGCAGCCACAAGACTAGCGGCCTAGGGGATACGCAGTATTTT; cdr3_aa: CASSHKTSGLGDTQYF
clone_size: NA; d_call: TRBD1; j_call: TRBJ2-3; v_call: TRBV7-9; cdr3_nt: TGTGCCAGCAGCGGACTGACAGGGAAAGATACGCAGTATTTT; cdr3_aa: CASSGLTGKDTQYF
clone_size: few; d_call: NA; j_call: TRBJ2-1; v_call: TRBV6-4; cdr3_nt: TGTGCCAGCAGTGAGGTGGCTCCCCGGGACAATGAGCAGTTCTTC; cdr3_aa: CASSEVAPRDNEQFF
clone_size: many; d_call: NA; j_call: TRBJ2-7; v_call: TRBV7-2; cdr3_nt: TGTGCCAGCAGCTTAGCAGTGTCGCAAGCCTACGAGCAGTACTTC; cdr3_aa: CASSLAVSQAYEQYF
clone_size: few; d_call: TRBD1; j_call: TRBJ2-2; v_call: TRBV6-1; cdr3_nt: TGTGCCAGCACCGGGACAGCTAACACCGGGGAGCTGTTTTTT; cdr3_aa: CASTGTANTGELFF